This T cell receptor (beta chain) was captured in a study of blood T cell repertoires in COVID-19. Repertoires were generated with immunoSEQ multiplex PCR, while TCRdb's copy carries only in-frame clones and drops some. The sample records over 450,000 clones, roughly nine tenths being singletons. Losses at the gene ends were 6 bases for V and 4 bases for J; bases not matched to a gene: 6. Germline CDR1 and CDR2: MNHEY and SVGAGI. The CDR3 totals 14 residues. This TCR was recovered from a man aged 18-30 years with COVID-19, enrolled during active disease. The V call is TRBV6-5, the J call TRBJ1-2, with 9 nucleotides matching TRBD1. Sequencing input: peripheral blood. CDR3 sequence reads: CASRPQGASYGYTF. The CDR3 DNA follows: TGTGCCAGCAGACCACAGGGGGCCTCCTATGGCTACACCTTC.